Below are 13 T cell receptor beta chains sequenced from a single sample in a study of regulatory T cells in long-lasting Graves disease. The time point denotes: newly diagnosed GD, antithyroid drugs for less than 3 months. Isolated PBMC RNA provided the starting material for the TCR library. Building of the TCR beta libraries involved iRepertoire HTBI primers and Arm-PCR of CDR3 regions. TCRdb used MiXCR to reprocess the multiplex PCR reads, holding one entry per CDR3 protein. The table has about 350,000 distinct CDR3 sequences, roughly a sixth seen once. These data were also filed under a second study, of T cells in Graves' hyperthyroidism and ophthalmopathy.

The sequences come from peripheral blood mononuclear cells (PBMCs), collected at new diagnosis, from a patient treated with antithyroid drugs. All receptors come from a man aged 40-49 years with Graves disease.

This clonotype was recorded at least ten times. The J gene is TRBJ1-1, the V gene TRBV5-1; D is unresolved. Germline-derived CDR1 and CDR2 are SGHRS and YFSETQ. Trimming pared 0 bases from V and 3 bases from J, leaving 9 bases between. CDR3 length: 14 residues. CDR3: CASSLDGSDTEAFF. The CDR3 DNA follows: TGCGCCAGCAGCTTGGATGGTTCTGACACTGAAGCTTTCTTT. Complete variable domain (other parts from reference TRBV5-1 and TRBJ1-1): KAGVTQTPRYLIKTRGQQVTLSCSPISGHRSVSWYQQTPGQGLQFLFEYFSETQRNKGNFPGRFSGRQFSNSRSEMNVSTLELGDSALYLCASSLDGSDTEAFFGQGTRLTVV.

The table lists this clonotype with many counts. The chain uses TRBV20-1 and TRBJ1-6; no definite D call. This CDR3 spans 13 amino acids. Germline V lookup: CDR1 DFQATT, CDR2 SNEGSKA (reference sequence). V gave up 1 base and J gave up 9 bases, with 10 bases separating them. The CDR3 loop is CSARGQYGSPLHF. CDR3 coding DNA: TGCAGTGCTAGAGGGCAGTACGGTTCACCCCTCCACTTT.

This chain connects TRBV4-3 to TRBJ1-6; D call uncertain. The ends were cut back, 0 bases at V and 6 bases at J, with 9 bases in the middle. CDR1 and CDR2 (germline): LGHNA, YSLEER. CDR3 length: 15 amino acids. CDR3 amino acids: CASSQETGSNSPLHF. CDR3 nucleotide sequence: TGCGCCAGCAGCCAAGAAACGGGTTCTAATTCACCCCTCCACTTT.

This clonotype was found many times. In nucleotides, the CDR3 is TGTGCCAGCTCCGGGACATTCAACACTGAAGCTTTCTTT. Protein: CASSGTFNTEAFF. V is TRBV2 and J is TRBJ1-1; maybe TRBD1 (6 bases). V lost 8 bases and J 2 bases, leaving 12 bases between the germline ends. CDR1 and CDR2 (germline): SNHLY, FYNNEI. The CDR3 covers 13 residues.

The rearrangement joins TRBV5-1 to TRBJ2-2; unclear D gene. The V end was cut by 3 bases, the J end by 3 bases, with 9 bases between. The CDR3 spans 14 residues. Germline loops: CDR1 SGHRS, CDR2 YFSETQ. The chain's CDR3 is CASSSQVDTGELFF. The CDR3 DNA sequence: TGCGCCAGCAGCTCCCAAGTAGACACCGGGGAGCTGTTTTTT.

This chain uses TRBV30 with TRBJ2-1, with 9 nucleotides matching TRBD2. V was pared by 0 bases and J by 2 bases, with 11 bases of the junction left unmatched. Per the germline V gene, CDR1 is GTSNPN and CDR2 is SVGIG (reference sequence). The CDR3 spans 18 residues. The CDR3 coding sequence is TGTGCCTGGAGTGTAAGCGTGAGAGCGGGAGGCCCCTACAATGAGCAGTTCTTC. Protein sequence: CAWSVSVRAGGPYNEQFF.

This clonotype was seen many times. The chain has TRBV18 and TRBJ1-5; D might be TRBD1 (5 bases). Germline V gives CDR1 KGHSH, CDR2 LQKENI. This CDR3 region has 15 residues. The germline V and J ends were trimmed by 6 bases and 4 bases, with 16 bases remaining between them. CDR3 in amino acids: CASSLTEGVNQPQHF. The CDR3, as DNA: TGTGCCAGCTCCCTGACAGAGGGTGTTAATCAGCCCCAGCATTTT.

This clonotype was seen ten or more times. The chain couples TRBV28 to TRBJ1-1, with a weak D call TRBD1 (5 bases). Trimming stripped 7 bases from V and 6 bases from J, with 12 bases between. The CDR3 is 12 residues long. The germline V gene encodes CDR1 MDHEN and CDR2 SYDVKM. Written as DNA, the CDR3 is TGTGCCAGCACCTCGGGGGGGGCTGAAGCTTTCTTT. This codes for CASTSGGAEAFF.

This clonotype was found many times. The V and J genes are TRBV18 and TRBJ2-1; D may be TRBD1 (6 bases). CDR1 KGHSH and CDR2 LQKENI come from the germline V gene. Trimming took off 6 bases at V and 8 bases at J, with 20 bases between the two ends. There are 15 residues in the CDR3. The CDR3 sequence: CASSRTGTGFDEQFF. The CDR3 bases are TGTGCCAGCTCCCGGACCGGTACAGGGTTCGATGAGCAGTTCTTC.

This clonotype was detected a few times. Mismatch with germline at one junction end may stem from a read error. The chain joins TRBV7-2 to TRBJ1-1, with unresolved D. There are 13 residues in the CDR3. Germline assignment: CDR1 SGHTA and CDR2 FQGNSA. CDR3 sequence: CVSSRRMNTEAFF. CDR3 DNA sequence: TGTGTCAGCAGTCGTAGAATGAACACTGAAGCTTTCTTT.

This clonotype has a count of ten or more. This chain joins TRBV18 and TRBJ2-3; 9 nucleotides agree with TRBD1. The CDR3 is 15 amino acids. Trimming removed 0 bases from V and 5 bases from J; junction bases left unmatched: 3. In germline, CDR1 is KGHSH, CDR2 LQKENI. The CDR3 DNA is TGTGCCAGCTCACCACCGGGACAGGGAGGAGATACGCAGTATTTT. This sequence encodes CASSPPGQGGDTQYF.

In its sample, this clonotype was seen many times. The chain recombines TRBV7-2 with TRBJ2-3, with TRBD2 matching over 7 bases. The CDR3 runs 14 residues. CDR1 SGHTA and CDR2 FQGNSA come from the germline V gene. The J segment lost 2 bases and the V segment lost 10 bases, leaving 9 bases of the junction unmatched. The CDR3 DNA reads TGTGCCACTAAGCGGCGGGGGAACACAGATACGCAGTATTTT. Protein sequence: CATKRRGNTDTQYF. Full variable domain (outside the CDR3, taken from reference TRBV7-2 and TRBJ2-3): GAGVSQSPSNKVTEKGKDVELRCDPISGHTALYWYRQSLGQGLEFLIYFQGNSAPDKSGLPSDRFSAERTGGSVSTLTIQRTQQEDSAVYLCATKRRGNTDTQYFGPGTRLTVL.

The CDR3 is CASSDDRGHEKLFF. CDR3 nucleotide sequence: TGTGCCAGCAGCGATGACAGGGGTCATGAAAAACTGTTTTTT. This chain connects TRBV6-2 or TRBV6-3 to TRBJ1-4; 8 nucleotides align to TRBD1. Germline-derived CDR1 and CDR2 are MNHEY and SVGEGT. The CDR3 contains 14 residues. V shed 6 bases and J 6 bases; nucleotides not matched to a gene: 6.